One and the same sample provided the 7 T cell receptor beta chains below, sequenced in a study of CD8 T cells in Susac syndrome. Random-hexamer reverse transcription was applied to roughly 0.5 to 1 ug RNA. One entry per CDR3 protein results from TCRdb running MiXCR on the immunoSEQ multiplex PCR reads. The sample has approximately 270,000 distinct CDR3 sequences, around 93% seen once; the top ten hold around 0.07%. Sequencing was performed on CD4+ T cells from PBMCs. These receptors all stem from a human donor with multiple sclerosis.

The chain couples TRBV3-1 to TRBJ2-4, with 8 bases that match TRBD1. The germline V gene has CDR1 LGHDT and CDR2 YNNKEL (reference sequence). CDR3 length: 17 residues. V lost 1 base, J lost 0 bases, and 5 bases stayed unmatched. CDR3 coding DNA: TGTGCCAGCAGCCAAGGGGGACAGGCCTTAGCCAAAAACATTCAGTACTTC. Translated: CASSQGGQALAKNIQYF. Full variable domain (remainder filled in from reference TRBV3-1 and TRBJ2-4): DTAVSQTPKYLVTQMGNDKSIKCEQNLGHDTMYWYKQDSKKFLKIMFSYNNKELIINETVPNRFSPKSPDKAHLNLHINSLELGDSAVYFCASSQGGQALAKNIQYFGAGTRLSVL.

This chain links TRBV9 with TRBJ2-2; D remains ambiguous. The germline V and J ends were trimmed by 0 bases and 8 bases, with 8 bases remaining between them. The CDR3 contains 13 residues. Germline V gives CDR1 SGDLS, CDR2 YYNGEE. The CDR3 DNA sequence: TGTGCCAGCAGCGTAGATGTGCGGGGGGAGCTGTTTTTT. Its translation is CASSVDVRGELFF.

This sequence joins TRBV12-3 or TRBV12-4 and TRBJ2-1, with TRBD1 identical over 11 bases. Trimming cost V 7 bases and J 6 bases; bases outside gene matches: 8. The length of the CDR3 is 15 residues. The CDR3, as DNA: TGTGCCAGCACTTGGGGACAGGGGGGACGCAATGAGCAGTTCTTC. This encodes CASTWGQGGRNEQFF.

This CDR3 is CASSLGASNSPLHF. Written as DNA, the CDR3 is TGTGCCAGCAGCCTCGGGGCCTCAAATTCACCCCTCCACTTT. V is TRBV12-3 or TRBV12-4 and J is TRBJ1-6; maybe TRBD1 (5 bases). V was trimmed by 6 bases and J by 7 bases, leaving 13 bases between them. The CDR3 extends over 14 amino acids.

CDR3 bases: TGTGCCAGCAGCTTTGGAGCCGGGCGGGGTGTAGAGACCCAGTACTTC. Translating gives CASSFGAGRGVETQYF. This rearrangement joins TRBV5-6 to TRBJ2-5; possible D gene TRBD2, 6 bases. CDR1 is SGHDT and CDR2 is YYEEEE in the germline V gene. CDR3 length equals 16 residues. Trimming cost V 2 bases and J 4 bases, with 18 bases left between them.

The chain uses TRBV11-2 and TRBJ2-3, with D uncertain. The V and J ends lost 7 bases and 0 bases respectively, with 14 bases between them. CDR3 length equals 15 residues. Germline V gene data show CDR1 as SGHAT and CDR2 as FQNNGV. The CDR3 DNA reads TGTGCCAGCATCACTCAAGGGCTTAGCACAGATACGCAGTATTTT. This encodes CASITQGLSTDTQYF.

The chain employs TRBV6-1 and TRBJ2-6; unclear D gene. The CDR3 consists of 14 residues. V lost 3 bases and J lost 0, with 3 bases in between. Germline CDR1 is MNHNS and CDR2 is SASEGT. The DNA for the CDR3 is TGTGCCAGCAGTGACTACTCTGGGGCCAACGTCCTGACTTTC. This gives the protein CASSDYSGANVLTF.